This entry lists 22 T cell receptor beta chains sequenced from one sample in a study of T cell responses to AZD1222 COVID-19 vaccine. Repertoires were generated with immunoSEQ multiplex PCR, while TCRdb's copy carries only in-frame clones and drops some. This sample carries over 95,000 clones, around nine tenths of them seen once, and the ten largest clones take roughly 13%. Sequences were derived from peripheral blood, sampled on day 0 of AZD1222 vaccination. These receptors were collected from an adult in good health.

The chain uses TRBV6-1 and TRBJ1-1, with D perhaps matching TRBD1 (6 bases). Germline V gene sequence: CDR1 MNHNS, CDR2 SASEGT. V lost 2 bases and J 4 bases, leaving 11 bases between the germline ends. The CDR3 length is 14 residues. The CDR3 region is CASSENSGVTEAFF. DNA of the CDR3: TGTGCCAGCAGTGAAAATTCAGGGGTCACTGAAGCTTTCTTT.

As DNA, the CDR3 is TGTGCCAGTAGTATACAAGCTAGCGGCTACGAGACCCAGTACTTC. The encoded protein is CASSIQASGYETQYF. The genes are TRBV19 and TRBJ2-5, with 7 bases aligning to TRBD2. Germline lookup yields CDR1 LNHDA and CDR2 SQIVND (reference sequence). The trim removed 2 bases at V and 5 bases at J, leaving 8 bases unmatched. The length of the CDR3 is 15 residues. Full variable domain (outside the CDR3, taken from reference TRBV19 and TRBJ2-5): DGGITQSPKYLFRKEGQNVTLSCEQNLNHDAMYWYRQDPGQGLRLIYYSQIVNDFQKGDIAEGYSVSREKKESFPLTVTSAQKNPTAFYLCASSIQASGYETQYFGPGTRLLVL.

This clone has only one observation. V gene TRBV18 combines with J gene TRBJ2-5; no clear D gene. The CDR3 runs to 12 residues. V lost 3 bases and J 3 bases, leaving 5 bases between the germline ends. Per the germline V gene, CDR1 is KGHSH and CDR2 is LQKENI. The CDR3 is CASSPAEETQYF. For the CDR3, the DNA is TGTGCCAGCTCACCGGCAGAAGAGACCCAGTACTTC.

The V call is TRBV21-1, the J call TRBJ1-4; the D call TRBD1 from the table was never checked on the DNA. TRBV21-1 is given as a pseudogene. CDR3 length: 16 amino acids. The CDR3 is CASSKASWQGYEKLFF. The CDR3 DNA sequence: TGTGCCAGCAGCAAAGCGTCTTGGCAGGGCTATGAAAAACTGTTTTTT.

This chain joins TRBV6-6 and TRBJ1-5; maybe TRBD1 (6 bases). CDR1 is MNHNY and CDR2 is SVGAGI in the germline V gene (reference sequence). The CDR3 spans 14 residues. V lost 6 bases and J lost 4, with 13 bases in between. The CDR3 loop reads CASSPTGRNQPQHF. CDR3 DNA: TGTGCCAGCAGCCCAACAGGGAGGAATCAGCCCCAGCATTTT.

J is TRBJ2-3 and V is TRBV5-6; D is undetermined. The germline V and J ends were trimmed by 6 bases and 3 bases, with 14 bases remaining between them. This CDR3 comprises 14 residues. In germline, CDR1 is SGHDT, CDR2 YYEEEE. CDR3: CASTDPKLTDTQYF. The DNA for the CDR3 is TGTGCCAGCACCGACCCTAAGCTAACAGATACGCAGTATTTT.

Only a few counts were recorded for this clone. J is TRBJ2-3 and V is TRBV11-2; the D gene is possibly TRBD1 (6 bases). V was shortened by 2 bases and J by 7 bases, with 28 bases between the two germline ends. CDR3 size: 19 residues. Germline CDR1 SGHAT, CDR2 FQNNGV. The CDR3 loop reads CASSLRFSEVGTTRNTQYF. CDR3 DNA: TGTGCCAGCAGCTTAAGGTTCTCCGAGGTTGGGACAACCCGAAATACGCAGTATTTT.

The CDR3 region has the DNA TGTGCTAGTGGTTTGGGCCGGGCCCCCCTTGGCACTGAAGCTTTCTTT. It yields the protein CASGLGRAPLGTEAFF. The chain couples TRBV12-5 to TRBJ1-1, with unresolved D. The CDR3 covers 16 residues. CDR1 is LGHNT and CDR2 is FRNRAP in the germline V gene. The ends were cut back, 1 base at V and 4 bases at J, with 16 bases in the middle.

J is TRBJ2-2 and V is TRBV19, with 10 bases that match TRBD1. Germline V gene data show CDR1 as LNHDA and CDR2 as SQIVND (reference sequence). The CDR3 contains 16 residues. The ends lost 3 bases at V and 7 bases at J; junction bases unmatched: 8. The CDR3 loop is CASSIPTGGDHGELFF. DNA for the CDR3: TGTGCCAGTAGTATCCCGACAGGGGGCGATCACGGGGAGCTGTTTTTT.

J is TRBJ1-3 and V is TRBV11-2; no clear D gene. V was cut by 2 bases and J by 0 bases, with 8 bases left in between. Germline values: CDR1 SGHAT, CDR2 FQNNGV. This CDR3 is 15 amino acids long. As DNA, the CDR3 is TGTGCCAGCAGCTTAAGGCTAAGCTCTGGAAACACCATATATTTT. As protein: CASSLRLSSGNTIYF.

This clone appeared once. This chain connects TRBV27 to TRBJ1-1; no clear D. The CDR3 runs 13 residues. Germline V gene sequence: CDR1 MNHEY, CDR2 SMNVEV (reference sequence). V was trimmed by 4 bases and J by 1 base, leaving 7 bases between them. CDR3 residues: CASSWGENTEAFF. In DNA, the CDR3 is TGTGCCAGCAGTTGGGGAGAGAACACTGAAGCTTTCTTT.

V is TRBV28 and J is TRBJ2-5; D is perhaps TRBD2 (6 bases). This CDR3 spans 14 amino acids. Germline V CDR1 and CDR2: MDHEN, SYDVKM. V was shortened by 2 bases and J by 3 bases, with 10 bases between the two germline ends. The CDR3 loop reads CASSLGGREETQYF. The DNA of the CDR3 is TGTGCCAGCAGTTTAGGGGGGAGAGAAGAGACCCAGTACTTC.

About this clone: The same CDR3 also results from other DNA sequences found in this sample. The genes are TRBV18 and TRBJ1-5; D not certain. CDR3 length: 13 residues. In germline, CDR1 is KGHSH, CDR2 LQKENI. V dropped 2 bases and J dropped 2 bases, with 4 bases sitting between them. CDR3 nucleotides: TGTGCCAGCTCACCAGCGGGCAATCAGCCCCAGCATTTT. Translating gives CASSPAGNQPQHF.

The chain links TRBV7-9 to TRBJ1-2; 7 bases match TRBD1. Germline V gene data show CDR1 as SEHNR and CDR2 as FQNEAQ (reference sequence). This CDR3 has 13 amino acids. V lost 1 base to trimming and J lost 7 bases; unmatched junction nucleotides: 3. The DNA for the CDR3 is TGTGCCAGCAGCTTAGGGGACAGCCGTGGCTACACCTTC. It specifies CASSLGDSRGYTF.

This rearrangement joins TRBV2 to TRBJ2-7, with D unclear. The germline V gene has CDR1 SNHLY and CDR2 FYNNEI. This CDR3 is 9 amino acids long. V lost 10 bases and J 9 bases, leaving 10 bases between the germline ends. CDR3 region: CATVPLQYF. DNA for the CDR3: TGTGCCACCGTACCCTTGCAGTACTTC.

The genes are TRBV7-9 and TRBJ1-1, with D possibly TRBD1 on 5 matching bases. Trimming took off 1 base at V and 6 bases at J, with 12 bases between the two ends. There are 14 residues in the CDR3. Germline V gene data show CDR1 as SEHNR and CDR2 as FQNEAQ (reference sequence). The CDR3 here is CASSLVEGLAEAFF. As DNA, the CDR3 is TGTGCCAGCAGCTTAGTGGAGGGGTTGGCTGAAGCTTTCTTT.

This chain links TRBV5-5 with TRBJ1-1, with D unclear. The V end lost 0 bases, the J end lost 0 bases, and 9 bases lay between the germline ends. The CDR3 covers 15 residues. Germline V gives CDR1 SGHKS, CDR2 YYEKEE (reference sequence). Written as DNA, the CDR3 is TGTGCCAGCAGCTTGGGGAGTCACCTGAACACTGAAGCTTTCTTT. It specifies CASSLGSHLNTEAFF.

The V call is TRBV30, the J call TRBJ1-2; D is unresolved. The CDR3 loop spans 13 amino acids. V was pared by 0 bases and J by 0 bases, with 5 bases between. Germline CDR1 is GTSNPN and CDR2 is SVGIG (reference sequence). The CDR3 DNA sequence: TGTGCCTGGAGTGTCTATCCTAACTATGGCTACACCTTC. It translates to CAWSVYPNYGYTF.

This chain connects TRBV7-2 to TRBJ1-5; 8 bases agree with TRBD1. The germline V gene has CDR1 SGHTA and CDR2 FQGNSA. J lost 2 bases, V lost 0 bases, and 6 bases had no gene match. The CDR3 runs to 17 residues. The CDR3 DNA follows: TGTGCCAGCAGCTTAGCCTACCCGGGACAGGGCAATCAGCCCCAGCATTTT. Encoded protein: CASSLAYPGQGNQPQHF.

The chain combines TRBV27 with TRBJ1-6; no clear D. Between the trimmed V and J ends, which lost 7 bases and 7 bases, there was a span of 11 bases. From germline, CDR1 is MNHEY and CDR2 SMNVEV (reference sequence). The CDR3 spans 13 residues. CDR3 region: CASNRAGNSPLHF. CDR3 coding DNA: TGTGCCAGCAACCGGGCAGGAAATTCACCCCTCCACTTT.

The chain carries TRBV11-2 and TRBJ2-7, with D uncertain. The germline V and J ends were trimmed by 7 bases and 3 bases, with 7 bases remaining between them. The germline CDR1 and CDR2 sequences are SGHAT and FQNNGV. There are 11 residues in the CDR3. The CDR3 loop reads CASTASYEQYF. The CDR3 DNA sequence: TGTGCCAGCACCGCGAGCTACGAGCAGTACTTC. Full variable domain (rest looked up from reference TRBV11-2 and TRBJ2-7): EAGVAQSPRYKIIEKRQSVAFWCNPISGHATLYWYQQILGQGPKLLIQFQNNGVVDDSQLPKDRFSAERLKGVDSTLKIQPAKLEDSAVYLCASTASYEQYFGPGTRLTVT.

The rearrangement uses TRBV4-1 and TRBJ1-1; the match to TRBD1 covers 8 bases. CDR3 length: 18 amino acids. CDR1 and CDR2 from the germline V gene are MGHRA and YSYEKL. V was pared by 0 bases and J by 0 bases, with 9 bases of the junction left unmatched. CDR3 loop: CASSQELYRGTMNTEAFF. CDR3 coding DNA: TGCGCCAGCAGCCAAGAACTATACAGGGGGACTATGAACACTGAAGCTTTCTTT.